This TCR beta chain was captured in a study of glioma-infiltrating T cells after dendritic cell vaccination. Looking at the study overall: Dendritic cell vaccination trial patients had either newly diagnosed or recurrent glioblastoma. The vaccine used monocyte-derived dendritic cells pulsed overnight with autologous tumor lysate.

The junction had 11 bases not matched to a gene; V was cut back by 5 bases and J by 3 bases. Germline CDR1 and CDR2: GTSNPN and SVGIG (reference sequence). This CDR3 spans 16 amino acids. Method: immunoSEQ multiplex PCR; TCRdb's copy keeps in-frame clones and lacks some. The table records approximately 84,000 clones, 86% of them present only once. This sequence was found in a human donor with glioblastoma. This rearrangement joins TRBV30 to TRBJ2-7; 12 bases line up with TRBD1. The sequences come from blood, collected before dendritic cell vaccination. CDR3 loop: CAWSGTGGRHFYEQYF. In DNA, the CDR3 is TGTGCCTGGTCCGGGACAGGGGGCCGACATTTCTACGAGCAGTACTTC.